This T cell receptor beta chain was obtained from a study of blood T cells in healthy people across ages. Study conclusions and caveats: A roughly linear age-dependent decrease characterized TCR beta diversity per million T cells.

Trimming pared 4 bases from V and 3 bases from J, leaving 12 bases between. The germline V gene encodes CDR1 MNHNY and CDR2 SVGAGI (reference sequence). CDR3 length equals 14 residues. Concerning this clonotype: Its antigen is still unknown.

A second PCR, run for about 6 to 11 cycles, used a sample-barcoded 5' primer plus a J-beta primer mix. From the 5' RACE reads, TCRdb called clonotypes with MiXCR, one entry per CDR3 protein. Among about 1.8 million distinct CDR3 sequences, roughly 50% were seen once, and the ten largest hold less than 2.5%. The V gene is TRBV6-6, the J gene TRBJ1-2; D call uncertain. Sequencing was carried out using blood. This TCR was recovered from a woman aged 35 to 49 in good health. The CDR3 DNA reads TGTGCCAGCAGTTTCCCGACCGGGGACTATGGCTACACCTTC. This sequence encodes CASSFPTGDYGYTF.